The clone carrying this TCR beta chain was detected once. Its antigen is unidentified. Trimming cost V 3 bases and J 5 bases; bases outside gene matches: 4. CDR3 length: 15 amino acids. Looked up from germline, CDR1 is SGHAT and CDR2 is FQDESV (reference sequence). This specimen belongs to a study of cytomegalovirus exposure and HLA in healthy donors. About the study: Findings of an earlier analysis included some 110 million unique TCR beta sequences from around 180 million T cells. Unique TCRs numbering some 80 million, obtained from HLA-typed donors, made up an early data release.

The PCR contained 60 Vbeta and 13 Jbeta primers. TCRdb's copy holds only in-frame clones and misses some; the assay was immunoSEQ multiplex PCR. Here the sample spans 270,000 or so clones, 86% being singletons. Findings and caveats of the study: Excluded were some V segments that proved indistinguishable, including TRBV6-2 and TRBV6-3. What was likely a sequencing artifact was a cluster of highly shared sequence variants.

The specimen sequenced was PBMCs. The genes are TRBV11-1 and TRBJ2-3; 11 nucleotides line up with TRBD1. The source is a man aged 35 to 55 in good health and CMV-seropositive. The CDR3 coding sequence is TGTGCCAGCAGCTTTGGGACAGGGGGGATAGATACGCAGTATTTT. This gives the protein CASSFGTGGIDTQYF.